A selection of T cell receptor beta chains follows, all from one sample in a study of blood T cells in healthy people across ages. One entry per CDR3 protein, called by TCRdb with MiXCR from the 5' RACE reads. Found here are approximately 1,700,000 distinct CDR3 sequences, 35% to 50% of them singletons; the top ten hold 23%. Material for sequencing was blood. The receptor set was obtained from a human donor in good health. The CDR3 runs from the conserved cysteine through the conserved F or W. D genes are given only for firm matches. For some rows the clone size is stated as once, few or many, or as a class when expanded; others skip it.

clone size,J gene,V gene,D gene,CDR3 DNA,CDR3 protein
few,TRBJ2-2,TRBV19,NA,TGTGCCAGTAGATCCACCGGGGAGCTGTTTTTT,CASRSTGELFF
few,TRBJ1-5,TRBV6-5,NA,TGTGCCAGCAGACTAGACAGGAACAATCAGCCCCAGCATTTT,CASRLDRNNQPQHF
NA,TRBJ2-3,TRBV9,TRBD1,TGTGCCAGCAGGCCACAGGGGTATCCAGATACGCAGTATTTT,CASRPQGYPDTQYF
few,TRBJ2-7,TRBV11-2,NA,TGTGCCTGCAGCTTAGGACTCGATAGCGAGCAGTACTTC,CACSLGLDSEQYF
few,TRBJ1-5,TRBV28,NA,TGTGCCAGCAATACACAGGGCCAGCCCCAGCATTTT,CASNTQGQPQHF
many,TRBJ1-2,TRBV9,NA,TGTGCCAGCAGCGTAGAACACGGGATCTATGGCTACACCTTC,CASSVEHGIYGYTF
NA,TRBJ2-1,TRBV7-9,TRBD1,TGTGCCAGCAGCTTCCCCGCAGGGGGCGGTTATGATGAGCAGTTCTTC,CASSFPAGGGYDEQFF
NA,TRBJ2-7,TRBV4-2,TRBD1,TGTGCCAGCAGCCAAGATATCTCCAGGGGACAGGGCACTTCCGAGCAGTACTTC,CASSQDISRGQGTSEQYF
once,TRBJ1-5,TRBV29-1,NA,TGCAGCGCTGCTGCAGGGACCGGACCTGGCAATCAGCCCCAGCATTTT,CSAAAGTGPGNQPQHF
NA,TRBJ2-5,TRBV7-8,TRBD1,TGTGCCAGCATCCCAGGGGGTAGACGAGAAACCCAGTACTTC,CASIPGGRRETQYF
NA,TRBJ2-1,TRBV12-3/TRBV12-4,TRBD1,TGTGCCAGCAGTCCCCGACAGGGGAAGGTCAATGAGCAGTTCTTC,CASSPRQGKVNEQFF
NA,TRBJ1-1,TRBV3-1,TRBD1,TGTGCCAGCAGCCCCCAGGACAGGGAATACAGTGAAGCTTTCTTT,CASSPQDREYSEAFF
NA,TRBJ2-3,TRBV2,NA,TGTGCCAGCAGCGAACCCCGGACCCCTATAAGCACAGATACGCAGTATTTT,CASSEPRTPISTDTQYF
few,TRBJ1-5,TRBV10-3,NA,TGTGCCATCAGTGACCCCGTGAGTAGCAATCAGCCCCAGCATTTT,CAISDPVSSNQPQHF
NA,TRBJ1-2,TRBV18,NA,TGTGCCAGCTCAACACCAGGTTTTGGCTACACCTTC,CASSTPGFGYTF
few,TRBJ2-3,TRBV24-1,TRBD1,TGTGCCACCAGCCCCACGAATCTAGGGACAGACACAGATACGCAGTATTTT,CATSPTNLGTDTDTQYF
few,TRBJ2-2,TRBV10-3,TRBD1,TGTGCCATCAGTGAGAATCTAGGGGGCAACACCGGGGAGCTGTTTTTT,CAISENLGGNTGELFF
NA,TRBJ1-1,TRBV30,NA,TGTGCCTGGAGTCTACAGCGGAACACTGAAGCTTTCTTT,CAWSLQRNTEAFF
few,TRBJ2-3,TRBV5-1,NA,TGCGCCAGCAGCCAAACGGGACCCCCAGATACGCAGTATTTT,CASSQTGPPDTQYF
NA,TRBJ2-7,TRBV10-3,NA,TGTGCCATCAGTGAGACACGGAGCTCCTACGAGCAGTACTTC,CAISETRSSYEQYF
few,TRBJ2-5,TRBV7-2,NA,TGTGCCAGCAGCTCCGCCCAGGGTCGGCAAGAGACCCAGTACTTC,CASSSAQGRQETQYF
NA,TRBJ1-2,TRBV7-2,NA,TGTGCCAGCAGCCTTGGCCCGCCGTTTGGTTGGGATGGCTACACCTTC,CASSLGPPFGWDGYTF
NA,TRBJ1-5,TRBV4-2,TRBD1,TGTGCCAGCAGCCAAGAGGGGACAGGGGCCTATCAGCCCCAGCATTTT,CASSQEGTGAYQPQHF
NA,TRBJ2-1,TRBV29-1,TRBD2,TGCAGCGTTGAACATCCGGGGACTAACCTAGACAATGAGCAGTTCTTC,CSVEHPGTNLDNEQFF
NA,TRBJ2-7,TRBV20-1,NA,TGCAGTGTTAGAGGACCCAGTCCCGAGCAGTACTTC,CSVRGPSPEQYF
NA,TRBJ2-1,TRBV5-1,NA,TGCGCCAGCAGCCCCTGGAGCGGCTACAATGAGCAGTTCTTC,CASSPWSGYNEQFF
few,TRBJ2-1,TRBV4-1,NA,TGCGCCAGCAGCCCTCCAGGGAAAAATAAAAATGAGCAGTTCTTC,CASSPPGKNKNEQFF
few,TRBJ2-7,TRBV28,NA,TGTGCCAGCAGCAGTTTACTCCCCTCCACAGGGAACTCCTACGAGCAGTACTTC,CASSSLLPSTGNSYEQYF
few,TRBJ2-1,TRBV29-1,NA,TGCAGCGTTGAACCCCCATCGGGAACTATCTCCTACAATGAGCAGTTCTTC,CSVEPPSGTISYNEQFF
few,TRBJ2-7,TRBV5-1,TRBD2,TGCGCCAGCAGCTTGCTCACCGGGACTATATATTCCTACGAGCAGTACTTC,CASSLLTGTIYSYEQYF
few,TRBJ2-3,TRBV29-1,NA,TGCAGCGTTGAGGGCGGGCTGGGGGCAGATACGCAGTATTTT,CSVEGGLGADTQYF
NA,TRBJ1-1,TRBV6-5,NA,TGTGCCAGCAGTTACGCCCCTCCGAGCATCTCGAACACTGAAGCTTTCTTT,CASSYAPPSISNTEAFF
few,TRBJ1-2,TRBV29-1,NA,TGCAGCGTTGAAGATGACGGTAACTATGGCTACACCTTC,CSVEDDGNYGYTF
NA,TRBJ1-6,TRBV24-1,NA,TGTGCCCCCTTCGTGGGCAGGGACCCTTCACCCCTCCACTTT,CAPFVGRDPSPLHF
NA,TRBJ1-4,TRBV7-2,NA,TGTGCCAGCAGTCGTGAGTTGGGGTCTAATGAAAAACTGTTTTTT,CASSRELGSNEKLFF
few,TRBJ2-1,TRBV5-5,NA,TGTGCCAGCAGCTGGCAAGGGGCCTACAATGAGCAGTTCTTC,CASSWQGAYNEQFF
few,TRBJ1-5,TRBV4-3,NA,TGCGCCAGCAGCCAAGTTTTGGGCAGCCCTGATCAGCCCCAGCATTTT,CASSQVLGSPDQPQHF
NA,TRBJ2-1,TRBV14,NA,TGTGCCAGCAGCCAGAGCCGGGGCAATGAGCAGTTCTTC,CASSQSRGNEQFF
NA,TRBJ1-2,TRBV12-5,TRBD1,TGTGCTAGTGGTTTCGATCAGGGGGTTGATGGCTACACCTTC,CASGFDQGVDGYTF
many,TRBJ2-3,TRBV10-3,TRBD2,TGTGCCATCAGTGAGAGAGGACTAGCGGGGAGACCGATGACGCAGTATTTT,CAISERGLAGRPMTQYF